A single sample gave rise to the 16 T cell receptor beta chains below, sequenced in a study of shared clonotypes between healthy human individuals. TCRdb keeps only in-frame clones here, not all; method: immunoSEQ multiplex PCR. The profile covers about 2.1 million clones, with 85% to 95% appearing a single time and roughly 1.7% taken by the ten largest. Naive CD8 cells lacked CD45RO and underwent positive selection for CCR7, leaving out terminally differentiated effector memory CD45RA+ cells. Material for sequencing was naive CD8+ T cells from PBMCs. These receptors originate from a young man in good health. Some clones in this sample may be carry-over from other donors' samples.

The chain has TRBV28 and TRBJ2-7; D remains ambiguous. Trimming removed 3 bases at V and 7 bases at J, with 10 bases between. From germline, CDR1 is MDHEN and CDR2 SYDVKM. The CDR3 has 12 residues. The CDR3 sequence: CASSFRLGEQYF. The DNA for the CDR3 is TGTGCCAGCAGTTTTCGGTTAGGTGAGCAGTACTTC.

The chain couples TRBV4-1 to TRBJ2-1; D perhaps matches TRBD2 (5 bases). The CDR3 has 16 amino acids. CDR1 and CDR2 from the germline V gene are MGHRA and YSYEKL. V was cut by 1 base and J by 2 bases, with 12 bases left in between. The CDR3 loop is CASSQGFGDAYNEQFF. The DNA for the CDR3 is TGCGCCAGCAGCCAAGGCTTCGGGGATGCCTACAATGAGCAGTTCTTC.

The CDR3: CASREPGVGTGELFF. CDR3 sequence (DNA): TGCGCCAGCAGAGAACCGGGAGTCGGCACCGGGGAGCTGTTTTTT. The rearrangement links TRBV23-1 to TRBJ2-2; tentatively, D is TRBD2 (6 bases). TRBV23-1 counts as an open reading frame of uncertain function. The CDR3 runs 15 residues. V lost 6 bases to trimming and J lost 4 bases, with 15 bases between them.

To note about this clone: Other nucleotide sequences from this sample produce the same CDR3. The V and J genes are TRBV5-6 and TRBJ2-2, with D perhaps TRBD2 (5 bases). Germline lookup yields CDR1 SGHDT and CDR2 YYEEEE. This CDR3 is 13 amino acids long. Trimming removed 3 bases from V and 4 bases from J, with 7 bases in between. This chain's CDR3 is CASSSGVTGELFF. CDR3 coding DNA: TGTGCCAGCAGCTCCGGGGTCACCGGGGAGCTGTTTTTT.

CDR3 in DNA: TGCGCCAGCAGCCAAGTAAAACCGGCCCTCTCCTACGAGCAGTACTTC. Residues: CASSQVKPALSYEQYF. The V call is TRBV4-1, the J call TRBJ2-7; D call uncertain. Germline CDR1 and CDR2: MGHRA and YSYEKL. The length of the CDR3 is 16 residues. V lost 1 base, J lost 0 bases, and 13 bases lay in between.

Only one count was recorded for this clone. The V gene is TRBV6-4, the J gene TRBJ2-1; 10 bases are a match to TRBD2. The CDR3 consists of 15 residues. Unmatched junction bases numbered 9, after V lost 5 bases and J lost 8 bases. Germline-derived CDR1 and CDR2 are MRHNA and SNTAGT. CDR3 residues: CASSKRAGGPHEQFF. The CDR3 DNA follows: TGTGCCAGCAGTAAACGAGCGGGAGGGCCCCATGAGCAGTTCTTC.

CDR3 bases: TGTGCCTGTTTGCGGGAACTCCCTTCAGATACGCAGTATTTT. This codes for CACLRELPSDTQYF. The genes are TRBV30 and TRBJ2-3, with D perhaps matching TRBD2 (6 bases). The germline V and J ends were trimmed by 6 bases and 4 bases, with 17 bases remaining between them. Germline V gene data show CDR1 as GTSNPN and CDR2 as SVGIG (reference sequence). This CDR3 has 14 residues.

The chain recombines TRBV27 with TRBJ1-2; D gene ambiguous. Germline V gene data show CDR1 as MNHEY and CDR2 as SMNVEV (reference sequence). Trimming stripped 5 bases from V and 8 bases from J, with 12 bases between. CDR3 size: 12 residues. This CDR3 reads CASSPETGGYTF. CDR3 DNA: TGTGCCAGCAGTCCCGAAACGGGAGGCTACACCTTC.

This sequence joins TRBV5-1 and TRBJ2-7; D is perhaps TRBD1 (5 bases). This CDR3 is built from 14 residues. The germline V gene encodes CDR1 SGHRS and CDR2 YFSETQ. Trimming took 2 bases from V and 4 from J, leaving 13 bases between them. CDR3 nucleotides: TGCGCCAGCAGCTTCCTCGGGCAGGGTTACGAGCAGTACTTC. It specifies CASSFLGQGYEQYF.

In nucleotides, the CDR3 is TGTGCCAGCAGCGTAGAGGGGTCTAGCTGGGGCCAAGAGACCCAGTACTTC. Translation: CASSVEGSSWGQETQYF. The chain has TRBV9 and TRBJ2-5; D is perhaps TRBD1 or TRBD2 (5 bases each). The CDR3 consists of 17 residues. CDR1 and CDR2 from the germline V gene are SGDLS and YYNGEE. Trimming stripped 0 bases from V and 1 base from J, with 16 bases between.

As regards this clone: Other DNA sequences from this sample encode an identical CDR3 as well. The J gene is TRBJ1-5, the V gene TRBV18; 11 positions agree with TRBD1. There are 15 residues in the CDR3. Germline assignment: CDR1 KGHSH and CDR2 LQKENI. J gave up 2 bases and V 3 bases, and 0 bases lay outside the gene matches. CDR3: CASSPGQGGNQPQHF. The DNA of the CDR3 is TGTGCCAGCTCACCGGGACAGGGGGGCAATCAGCCCCAGCATTTT.

The CDR3 protein is CASSLARTYEQYF. CDR3 DNA sequence: TGTGCCAGCAGTTTGGCCAGAACCTACGAGCAGTACTTC. The chain carries TRBV28 and TRBJ2-7; no clear D gene. Germline V gene sequence: CDR1 MDHEN, CDR2 SYDVKM. The CDR3 is 13 residues long. Deletions cut 3 bases from V and 2 bases from J, with 8 bases between.

This chain connects TRBV11-2 to TRBJ2-1; 7 bases line up with TRBD2. Germline V gives CDR1 SGHAT, CDR2 FQNNGV. With V trimmed by 5 bases and J by 4 bases, 5 bases remained unmatched. The CDR3 sequence is 14 residues long. DNA of the CDR3: TGTGCCAGCAGCGGGAGGGGTTTATACAATGAGCAGTTCTTC. This codes for CASSGRGLYNEQFF. The whole variable domain, filled in from reference TRBV11-2 and TRBJ2-1, reads EAGVAQSPRYKIIEKRQSVAFWCNPISGHATLYWYQQILGQGPKLLIQFQNNGVVDDSQLPKDRFSAERLKGVDSTLKIQPAKLEDSAVYLCASSGRGLYNEQFFGPGTRLTVL.

V is TRBV9 and J is TRBJ1-1; weak D call: TRBD1 (6 bases). The CDR3 length is 14 residues. V was cut by 0 bases and J by 2 bases, with 8 bases left in between. Germline V CDR1 and CDR2: SGDLS, YYNGEE. Written as DNA, the CDR3 is TGTGCCAGCAGCGTAGAGGGGGACAACACTGAAGCTTTCTTT. The encoded protein is CASSVEGDNTEAFF.

The chain combines TRBV7-8 with TRBJ1-2; D call uncertain. Germline loops: CDR1 SGHVS, CDR2 FQNEAQ. The CDR3 is 18 amino acids. V was shortened by 2 bases and J by 4 bases, with 23 bases between the two germline ends. This CDR3 reads CASSLSPERPESFYGYTF. The CDR3 DNA reads TGTGCCAGCAGCTTATCTCCCGAGAGGCCGGAAAGTTTCTATGGCTACACCTTC.

The chain employs TRBV11-3 and TRBJ2-3; D not certain. V was clipped by 8 bases and J by 4 bases, with 22 bases between them. The germline gives CDR1 SGHNT, CDR2 YENEEA. The CDR3 contains 16 residues. The CDR3 DNA reads as TGTGCCAGCCCCCGAACCAACGATCGTCGGCCAGATACGCAGTATTTT. Translated, it gives CASPRTNDRRPDTQYF.